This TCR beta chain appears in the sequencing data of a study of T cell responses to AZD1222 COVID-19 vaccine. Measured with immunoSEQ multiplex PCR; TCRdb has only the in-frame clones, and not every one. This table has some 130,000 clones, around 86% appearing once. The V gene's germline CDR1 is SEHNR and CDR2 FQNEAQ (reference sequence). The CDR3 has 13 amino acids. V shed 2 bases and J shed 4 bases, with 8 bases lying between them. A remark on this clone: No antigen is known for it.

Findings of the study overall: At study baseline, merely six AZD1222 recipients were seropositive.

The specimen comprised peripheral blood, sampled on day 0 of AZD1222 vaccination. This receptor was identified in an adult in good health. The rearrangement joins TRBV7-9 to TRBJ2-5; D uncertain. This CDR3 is CASSLSSGETQYF. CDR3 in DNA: TGTGCCAGCAGCTTAAGCTCGGGAGAGACCCAGTACTTC. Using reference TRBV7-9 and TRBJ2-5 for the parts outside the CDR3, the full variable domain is DTGVSQNPRHKITKRGQNVTFRCDPISEHNRLYWYRQTLGQGPEFLTYFQNEAQLEKSRLLSDRFSAERPKGSFSTLEIQRTEQGDSAMYLCASSLSSGETQYFGPGTRLLVL.